This T cell receptor beta chain emerged from a study of blood T cell repertoires in COVID-19. Study context: Researchers got acute and convalescent COVID-19 samples from the United States, Italy and Spain. Sample material is recorded as cDNA or gDNA derived from T cells, B-cell-depleted T cells, or PBMCs.

Germline CDR1 is SGHRS and CDR2 is YFSETQ. This CDR3 comprises 14 residues. The V gene end was trimmed by 1 base and the J gene end by 5 bases; junction bases not matched to a gene: 4. Original methodology: Estimation of nucleated cell counts relied on the amplification of reference gene primers. Profiled with immunoSEQ multiplex PCR; TCRdb holds only in-frame clones, not every one. The D gene and trimming were derived from the DNA, and the V and J assignments and clone size from that table. The sample has about 440,000 clones, approximately 90% seen once. The TCR comes from a woman younger than 45 with acute or convalescent COVID-19. J is TRBJ1-1 and V is TRBV5-1; 8 bases match TRBD1. Sequencing was performed on peripheral blood. CDR3 loop: CASSLLTGETEAFF. Written as DNA, the CDR3 is TGCGCCAGCAGCTTGTTGACAGGGGAAACTGAAGCTTTCTTT.